The clone carrying this T cell receptor beta chain was recorded at least ten times. Its cognate antigen is unknown. The entry originates in a study of blood T cells in healthy people across ages. General study results and limits: Age brought a roughly linear fall in TCR beta diversity measured per million T cells.

The V gene lost 4 bases and the J gene lost 6 bases, with 15 bases spanning the gap. The germline CDR1 and CDR2 sequences are SQVTM and ANQGSEA. The CDR3 sequence is 13 residues long. Every donor gave 8.5 to 10 milliliters of peripheral blood. Every sample gave at least 5.5 micrograms of total RNA when it was extracted. Alongside a J-beta primer mix, a sample-barcoded 5' primer served in a second PCR lasting roughly 7 to 12 cycles. TCRdb reanalysed the 5' RACE reads using MiXCR and keeps one entry per CDR3 protein. The table includes 550,000 to 800,000 distinct CDR3 sequences, about 30% detected once.

The chain joins TRBV29-1 to TRBJ1-1; D may be TRBD1 (5 bases). The sample taken for sequencing was blood. This TCR came from an elderly woman in good health. The CDR3 here is CSVGGQTFAEAFF. CDR3 coding DNA: TGCAGCGTTGGCGGACAAACATTCGCTGAAGCTTTCTTT.